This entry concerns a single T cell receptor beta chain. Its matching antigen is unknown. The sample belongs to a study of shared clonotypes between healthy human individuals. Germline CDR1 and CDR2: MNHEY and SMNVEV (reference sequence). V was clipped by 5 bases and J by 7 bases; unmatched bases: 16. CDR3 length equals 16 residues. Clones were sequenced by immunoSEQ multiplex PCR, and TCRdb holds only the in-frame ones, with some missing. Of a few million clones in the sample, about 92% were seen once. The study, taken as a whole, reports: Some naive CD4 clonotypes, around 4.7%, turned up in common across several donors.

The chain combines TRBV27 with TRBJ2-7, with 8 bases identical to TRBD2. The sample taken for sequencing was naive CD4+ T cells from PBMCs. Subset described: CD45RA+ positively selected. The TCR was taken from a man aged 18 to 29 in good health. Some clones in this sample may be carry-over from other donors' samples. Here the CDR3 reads CASSVPSGTSSGEQYF. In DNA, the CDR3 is TGTGCCAGCAGTGTTCCTTCTGGGACTAGTTCTGGGGAGCAGTACTTC.